A selection of T cell receptor beta chains follows, all from one sample in a study of graft-versus-host responses after intestinal transplantation. Their antigens remain unidentified. Clones were read by immunoSEQ multiplex PCR, and TCRdb kept only the in-frame ones, dropping some. Of 90,000 to 150,000 clones listed, about 95% are singletons. Sequencing was performed on unstimulated CD8+ T cells sorted from spleen or lymph node cells, taken before intestinal transplant. Receptor source: a human donor who received an intestinal transplant. CDR3s include the opening cysteine and the closing phenylalanine or tryptophan. D genes are given only for firm matches. The size entry is marked missing in some rows and otherwise reads once, few, many or a size class.

>-|TRBJ1-2|TRBV27|-
CASSLSGNYGYTF
TGTGCCAGCAGTTTATCGGGGAACTATGGCTACACCTTC
>TRBD2|TRBJ2-7|TRBV27|-
CASSPTTSESSYEQYF
TGTGCCAGCAGTCCCACAACTAGCGAGAGCTCCTACGAGCAGTACTTC
>-|TRBJ1-1|TRBV19|-
CASTWGGQNTEAFF
TGTGCCAGCACCTGGGGGGGGCAGAACACTGAAGCTTTCTTT
>-|TRBJ2-7|TRBV11-1|-
CASSLAPGRSYEQYF
TGTGCCAGCAGCCTAGCCCCGGGCAGGAGCTACGAGCAGTACTTC
>-|TRBJ2-1|TRBV7-6|-
CASSFSAGEYNEQFF
TGTGCCAGCAGCTTCTCTGCAGGTGAATACAATGAGCAGTTCTTC
>TRBD1|TRBJ1-4|TRBV2|-
CASTLGQGREKLFF
TGTGCCAGCACCCTTGGACAGGGACGAGAAAAACTGTTTTTT
>-|TRBJ2-2|TRBV27|-
CASSSLSRVGTGELFF
TGTGCCAGCAGTTCACTGAGCAGGGTGGGCACCGGGGAGCTGTTTTTT
>-|TRBJ1-2|TRBV5-1|-
CASSLGTYDGYTF
TGCGCCAGCAGCTTGGGGACGTACGATGGCTACACCTTC
>-|TRBJ2-3|TRBV7-3|-
CASSLTGGPTDTQYF
TGTGCCAGCAGCTTAACAGGAGGGCCCACAGATACGCAGTATTTT
>-|TRBJ1-5|TRBV5-6|once
CASTVGRQPQHF
TGTGCCAGTACCGTTGGGAGACAGCCCCAGCATTTT
>TRBD2|TRBJ2-7|TRBV2|-
CASKELAGVYEQYF
TGTGCCAGCAAGGAACTAGCGGGAGTCTACGAGCAGTACTTC
>-|TRBJ2-1|TRBV27|-
CASRPRVRDRNLYEQFF
TGTGCCAGCAGGCCTAGGGTACGGGACCGAAATTTGTATGAGCAGTTCTTC
>-|TRBJ1-6|TRBV10-2|-
CASSENPALHF
TGCGCCAGCAGTGAGAATCCGGCCCTCCACTTT
>-|TRBJ1-1|TRBV11-3|-
CASSLGRGTEAFF
TGTGCCAGCAGCTTAGGAAGGGGGACTGAAGCTTTCTTT
>-|TRBJ2-2|TRBV28|-
CASSTLRGGGELFF
TGTGCCAGCAGTACGCTCAGGGGCGGCGGGGAGCTGTTTTTT
>-|TRBJ1-3|TRBV5-4|-
CASSLDREGNTIYF
TGTGCCAGCAGCTTGGATAGGGAAGGAAACACCATATATTTT
>TRBD2|TRBJ2-1|TRBV5-1|-
CASSLEAGVWYNEQFF
TGCGCCAGCAGCTTGGAAGCGGGAGTATGGTACAATGAGCAGTTCTTC
>TRBD1|TRBJ1-3|TRBV28|-
CASDRGSGNTIYF
TGTGCCAGCGACAGGGGCTCTGGAAACACCATATATTTT
>TRBD1|TRBJ1-2|TRBV6-1|-
CASSEATGAYGYTF
TGTGCCAGCAGTGAAGCGACAGGGGCCTATGGCTACACCTTC
>TRBD1|TRBJ1-2|TRBV5-1|once
CASSLGDRAYYGYTF
TGCGCCAGCAGCTTAGGTGACAGGGCCTACTATGGCTACACCTTC
>TRBD2|TRBJ2-1|TRBV9|-
CASSPNMQREYNEQFF
TGTGCCAGCAGTCCTAACATGCAGCGGGAGTACAATGAGCAGTTCTTC
>-|TRBJ2-7|TRBV28|-
CASSLWERRSYEQYF
TGTGCCAGCAGTTTGTGGGAGCGGCGCTCCTACGAGCAGTACTTC
>-|TRBJ1-1|TRBV19|few
CASRFHKNTEAFF
TGTGCCAGTAGGTTTCATAAGAACACTGAAGCTTTCTTT
>-|TRBJ1-1|TRBV27|-
CASSLGYSNTEAFF
TGTGCCAGCAGTTTGGGCTACAGCAACACTGAAGCTTTCTTT
>-|TRBJ1-3|TRBV10-1|-
CASSEDPSSGNTIYF
TGCGCCAGCAGTGAGGACCCCAGCTCTGGAAACACCATATATTTT
>TRBD2|TRBJ2-1|TRBV9|-
CASSVGGGRAPNEQFF
TGTGCCAGCAGCGTAGGAGGCGGGAGGGCCCCCAATGAGCAGTTCTTC
>TRBD1|TRBJ2-7|TRBV13|-
CASSLGSGGSYEQYF
TGTGCCAGCAGCCTGGGGTCAGGGGGATCCTACGAGCAGTACTTC
>TRBD1|TRBJ1-2|TRBV6-5|-
CASTATGTDGYTF
TGTGCCAGCACTGCCACCGGGACAGATGGCTACACCTTC
>TRBD1|TRBJ1-2|TRBV4-3|-
CASSQDRGQGNGYTF
TGCGCCAGCAGCCAAGATCGAGGACAGGGCAATGGCTACACCTTC
>-|TRBJ1-1|TRBV5-1|-
CASSLGGRGKNTEAFF
TGCGCCAGCAGCTTGGGGGGCCGGGGGAAGAACACTGAAGCTTTCTTT
>-|TRBJ2-7|TRBV4-3|once
CASSQVLDSAGSEQYF
TGCGCCAGCAGCCAAGTTCTGGACTCCGCGGGGTCCGAGCAGTACTTC
>-|TRBJ2-1|TRBV4-2|-
CASRRAGSSYNEQFF
TGTGCCAGCAGGCGAGCGGGCAGCTCCTACAATGAGCAGTTCTTC
>TRBD2|TRBJ2-7|TRBV19|-
CASSAGTSGSYEQYF
TGTGCCAGTAGTGCCGGGACTAGCGGCTCCTACGAGCAGTACTTC
>-|TRBJ1-1|TRBV29-1|-
CSVYRNTEAFF
TGCAGCGTTTACCGGAACACTGAAGCTTTCTTT
>-|TRBJ2-1|TRBV18|-
CASSSVNSEQFF
TGTGCCAGCTCAAGTGTTAATAGTGAGCAGTTCTTC
>-|TRBJ2-5|TRBV30|-
CAWSATRDPETQYF
TGTGCCTGGAGTGCCACCCGGGACCCGGAGACCCAGTACTTC
>TRBD1|TRBJ2-2|TRBV4-3|once
CASSQAHAQGGITGELFF
TGCGCCAGCAGCCAAGCGCATGCACAGGGGGGCATCACCGGGGAGCTGTTTTTT
>-|TRBJ2-1|TRBV27|once
CASMPGQTYNEQFF
TGTGCCAGCATGCCGGGACAAACCTACAATGAGCAGTTCTTC
>-|TRBJ2-1|TRBV7-9|-
CASSLGGPYNEQFF
TGTGCCAGCAGCTTAGGCGGTCCCTACAATGAGCAGTTCTTC
>TRBD2|TRBJ2-1|TRBV28|-
CASSSRLAGEQNEQFF
TGTGCCAGCAGTTCACGGCTAGCGGGAGAACAAAATGAGCAGTTCTTC